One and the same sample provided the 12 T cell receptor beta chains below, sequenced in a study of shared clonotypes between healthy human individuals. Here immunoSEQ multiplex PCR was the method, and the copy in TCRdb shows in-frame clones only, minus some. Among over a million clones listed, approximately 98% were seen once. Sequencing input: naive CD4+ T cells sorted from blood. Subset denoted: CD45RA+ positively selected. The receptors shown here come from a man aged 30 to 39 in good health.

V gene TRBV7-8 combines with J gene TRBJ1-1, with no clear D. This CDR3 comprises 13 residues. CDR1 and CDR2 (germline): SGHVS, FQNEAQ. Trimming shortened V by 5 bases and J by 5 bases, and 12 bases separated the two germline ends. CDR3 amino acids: CASSAPVGTEAFF. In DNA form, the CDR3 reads TGTGCCAGCAGCGCTCCTGTAGGGACTGAAGCTTTCTTT.

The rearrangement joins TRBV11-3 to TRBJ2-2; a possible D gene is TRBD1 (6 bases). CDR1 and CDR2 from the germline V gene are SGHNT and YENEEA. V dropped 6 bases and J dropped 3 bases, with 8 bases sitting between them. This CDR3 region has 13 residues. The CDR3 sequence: CASSAGDTGELFF. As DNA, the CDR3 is TGTGCCAGCAGTGCAGGGGACACCGGGGAGCTGTTTTTT.

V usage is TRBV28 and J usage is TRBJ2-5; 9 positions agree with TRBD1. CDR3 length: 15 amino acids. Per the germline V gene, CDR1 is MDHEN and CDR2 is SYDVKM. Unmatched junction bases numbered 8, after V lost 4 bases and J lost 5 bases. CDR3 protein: CASSSPGQGKETQYF. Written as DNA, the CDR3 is TGTGCCAGCAGTTCGCCGGGACAGGGAAAGGAGACCCAGTACTTC.

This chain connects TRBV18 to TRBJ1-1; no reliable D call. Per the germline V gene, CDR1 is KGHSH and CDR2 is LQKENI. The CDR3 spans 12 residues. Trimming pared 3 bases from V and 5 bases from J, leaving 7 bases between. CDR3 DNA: TGTGCCAGCTCACCCCAGCGGACTGAAGCTTTCTTT. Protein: CASSPQRTEAFF.

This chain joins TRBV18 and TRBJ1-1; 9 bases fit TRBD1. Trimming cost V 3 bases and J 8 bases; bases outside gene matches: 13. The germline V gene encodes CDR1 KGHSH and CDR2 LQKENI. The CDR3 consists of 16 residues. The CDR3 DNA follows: TGTGCCAGCTCACCGGCTCGGTTGATACAGGGGGCCGAAGCTTTCTTT. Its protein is CASSPARLIQGAEAFF.

As DNA, the CDR3 is TGTGCCAGCAGCGTTTCCTCCTCTAGCACAGATACGCAGTATTTT. This codes for CASSVSSSSTDTQYF. The rearrangement joins TRBV9 to TRBJ2-3; D remains ambiguous. CDR1 and CDR2 from the germline V gene are SGDLS and YYNGEE. The CDR3 loop spans 15 amino acids. Trimming pared 2 bases from V and 0 bases from J, leaving 10 bases between. Supplemented by reference TRBV9 and TRBJ2-3, the full variable domain reads DSGVTQTPKHLITATGQRVTLRCSPRSGDLSVYWYQQSLDQGLQFLIQYYNGEERAKGNILERFSAQQFPDLHSELNLSSLELGDSALYFCASSVSSSSTDTQYFGPGTRLTVL.

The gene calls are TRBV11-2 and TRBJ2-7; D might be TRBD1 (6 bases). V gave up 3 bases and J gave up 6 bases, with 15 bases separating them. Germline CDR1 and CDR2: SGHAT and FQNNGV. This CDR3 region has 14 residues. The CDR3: CASSFQGQFSEQYF. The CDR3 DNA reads TGTGCCAGCAGCTTTCAGGGGCAGTTCTCCGAGCAGTACTTC.

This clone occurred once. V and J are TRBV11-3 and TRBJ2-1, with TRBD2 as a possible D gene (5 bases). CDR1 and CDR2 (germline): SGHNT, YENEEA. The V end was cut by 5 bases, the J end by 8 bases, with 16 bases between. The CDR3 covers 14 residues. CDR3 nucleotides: TGTGCCAGCAGCCCCGACCCTAGCCGCCATGAGCAGTTCTTC. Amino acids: CASSPDPSRHEQFF.

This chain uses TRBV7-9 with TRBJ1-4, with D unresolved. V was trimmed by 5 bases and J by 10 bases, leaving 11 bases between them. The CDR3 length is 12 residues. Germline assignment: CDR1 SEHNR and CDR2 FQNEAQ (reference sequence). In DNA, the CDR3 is TGTGCCAGCAGCCGTGAGATTGGAAAACTGTTTTTT. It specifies CASSREIGKLFF.

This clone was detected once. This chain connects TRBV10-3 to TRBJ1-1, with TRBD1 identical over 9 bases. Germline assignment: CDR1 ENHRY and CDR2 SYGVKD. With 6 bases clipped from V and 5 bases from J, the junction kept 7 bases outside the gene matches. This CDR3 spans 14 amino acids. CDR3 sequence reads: CAIRGATGGTEAFF. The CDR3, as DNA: TGTGCCATCAGGGGGGCGACAGGGGGAACTGAAGCTTTCTTT.

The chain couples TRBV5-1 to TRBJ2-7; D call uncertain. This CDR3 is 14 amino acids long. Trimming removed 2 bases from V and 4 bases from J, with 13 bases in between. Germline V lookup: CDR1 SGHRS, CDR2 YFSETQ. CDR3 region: CASSFYTNRYEQYF. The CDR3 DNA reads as TGCGCCAGCAGCTTCTATACTAATAGATACGAGCAGTACTTC.

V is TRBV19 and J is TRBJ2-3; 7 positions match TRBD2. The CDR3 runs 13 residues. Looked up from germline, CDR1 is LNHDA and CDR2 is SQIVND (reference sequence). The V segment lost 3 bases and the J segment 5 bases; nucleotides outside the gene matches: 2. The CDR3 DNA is TGTGCCAGTAGTATCGGGGGGAAAGATACGCAGTATTTT. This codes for CASSIGGKDTQYF.